The T cell receptor (beta chain) described here comes from a study of OX40 agonist ivuxolimab in advanced cancers. Study background: Dose-escalation patients suffered from hepatocellular carcinoma, melanoma, renal cell or head and neck cancer. Partial responses were seen in three patients, one with hepatocellular carcinoma and two with cutaneous melanoma. Findings of the study overall: The study found that CD8+ T cells averaged more expanded clones than CD4+.

The germline V gene has CDR1 SGHDN and CDR2 FVKESK. The CDR3 totals 17 residues. Trimming removed 0 bases from V and 0 bases from J, with 12 bases in between. Method: immunoSEQ multiplex PCR; TCRdb's copy keeps in-frame clones and lacks some. The sample includes 66,000 or so clones, roughly nine tenths of them seen just once. With regard to this clone: The antigen remains undetermined.

This sequence originates from an adult with an advanced solid tumor such as melanoma, head and neck, liver or kidney cancer. Specimen: CD4+ or CD8+ T cells sorted from blood, collected in a trial of the OX40 agonist ivuxolimab. The chain joins TRBV14 to TRBJ2-1; D uncertain. In DNA form, the CDR3 reads TGTGCCAGCAGCCAAGAGTACAAGTGGAGCTCCTACAATGAGCAGTTCTTC. Encoded protein: CASSQEYKWSSYNEQFF.